These T cell receptor beta chains were read from a single sample in a study of CD8 T cells in ankylosing spondylitis. TCRdb recomputed calls from the 5' RACE reads with MiXCR, one row per CDR3 protein. The sample carries 700,000 or so distinct CDR3 sequences, over 15% recorded once. Sample: blood, either unsorted or a sorted T cell fraction (not recorded which). Receptors were obtained from a male donor with ankylosing spondylitis. CDR3s include the opening cysteine and the closing phenylalanine or tryptophan.

J | V | CDR3
TRBJ2-7 | TRBV10-3 | CAISRDSFYEQYF
TRBJ1-1 | TRBV5-1 | CASSSAGQGVATEAFF
TRBJ2-1 | TRBV7-3 | CASSSPRTSGQGNEQFF
TRBJ2-7 | TRBV27 | CASSLYLAGVNEQYF
TRBJ2-7 | TRBV11-1 | CASSLRRDTSYEQYF
TRBJ1-6 | TRBV3-1 | CASSQEGQGAYNSPLHF
TRBJ2-2 | TRBV4-1 | CASSQDRVPNTGELFF
TRBJ1-1 | TRBV12-3/TRBV12-4 | CASSLPYTEAFF
TRBJ2-1 | TRBV20-1 | CSARGLLAGGSGNEQFF
TRBJ2-3 | TRBV7-3 | CASSSLADEIQYF
TRBJ1-2 | TRBV3-1 | CASSQGDSGYTF
TRBJ2-1 | TRBV6-5 | CASSYSQGNEQFF
TRBJ1-1 | TRBV5-1 | CASSFTGTEAFF
TRBJ2-7 | TRBV20-1 | CSARTSASYEQYF
TRBJ2-3 | TRBV7-9 | CASSPGTTNTDTQYF
TRBJ2-7 | TRBV6-5 | CASSYYGQGADEQYF
TRBJ2-5 | TRBV15 | CATSRNGGTETQYF
TRBJ2-5 | TRBV15 | CATSVRDRGQTQYF
TRBJ1-1 | TRBV29-1 | CSVEDLTWEAFF
TRBJ2-3 | TRBV27 | CASTLTYTDTQYF
TRBJ2-3 | TRBV24-1 | CATSDPGTGQPDTQYF
TRBJ2-7 | TRBV11-2 | CASSLEPPPQRVYSYEQYF
TRBJ1-1 | TRBV6-5 | CASSYSPGETEAFF
TRBJ2-3 | TRBV3-1 | CASSQDQLNTDTQYF
TRBJ2-5 | TRBV11-2 | CASSRGLAGPPQETQYF
TRBJ1-2 | TRBV4-1 | CASSQEIGREGGYTF
TRBJ1-5 | TRBV5-6 | CASSLGQGAWQPQHF
TRBJ2-7 | TRBV28 | CASRWGLSGEQYF
TRBJ2-3 | TRBV7-3 | CASSLMASGSSDTQYF
TRBJ2-3 | TRBV3-1 | CASRLAVTDTQYF
TRBJ2-2 | TRBV29-1 | CSVGRDRGSGELFF
TRBJ2-6 | TRBV5-1 | CASSPTAGAGANVLTF
TRBJ2-1 | TRBV5-1 | CASSGGRAFEDEQFF
TRBJ2-2 | TRBV9 | CASSVTPTANTGELFF
TRBJ2-4 | TRBV28 | CASSFSGSRGNIQYF
TRBJ2-1 | TRBV20-1 | CSARSSGRGNEQFF
TRBJ1-3 | TRBV9 | CASSVEGASGNTIYF
TRBJ2-7 | TRBV15 | CATSRGLPDGRDSYEQYF
TRBJ1-4 | TRBV7-2 | CASSLGPGSGGEKLFF
TRBJ1-1 | TRBV18 | CASSPPQGLTEAFF
TRBJ1-1 | TRBV6-5 | CASSYDSLNTEAFF